This T cell receptor beta chain is drawn from a study of T cells expressing NK-cell markers. For TCR beta, cDNA was produced by 5'RACE template switching with UMIs. TCRdb re-called the 5' RACE reads and gives one entry per CDR3 protein, without DNA. The sample includes a few hundred thousand distinct CDR3 sequences. The CDR3 is made up of 20 amino acids. Germline V CDR1 and CDR2: MGHRA, YSYEKL. The gene calls are TRBV4-1 and TRBJ1-1. The specimen sequenced was blood T cells: a sorted CD56 or NKG2C T cell subset, CD4+ or CD8+ T cells, or bulk PBMC T cells (not recorded which). This TCR was sampled from a man aged 18 to 30 in good health. The CDR3 sequence: CASSQDMWRRNVTGNTEAFF.